Following are 13 T cell receptor beta chains from one sample sequenced in a study of blood T cell repertoires in COVID-19. Clones were sequenced by immunoSEQ multiplex PCR, and TCRdb holds only the in-frame ones, with some missing. The sample lists roughly 250,000 clones; 75% to 90% were seen once. Sequences were obtained from PBMCs or T cells enriched from blood (not recorded which). Receptors originate from a woman aged 35 to 49 with acute COVID-19.

In the case of this clone: This same CDR3 is encoded by further DNA sequences in the sample. This rearrangement joins TRBV15 to TRBJ1-1; 7 bases map to TRBD1. The CDR3 length is 14 residues. Trimming at V came to 1 base and at J to 3 bases, leaving 2 bases not matched to a gene. Germline V gene lookup returns CDR1 LNHNV and CDR2 YYDKDF (reference sequence). The CDR3 region is CATSRGRGDTEAFF. The CDR3 nucleotides are TGTGCCACCAGCAGAGGCAGGGGGGACACTGAAGCTTTCTTT.

The chain carries TRBV30 and TRBJ1-1; D may be TRBD1 (6 bases). Germline lookup yields CDR1 GTSNPN and CDR2 SVGIG (reference sequence). Trimming took off 3 bases at V and 0 bases at J, with 14 bases between the two ends. The CDR3 covers 15 residues. The CDR3 nucleotides are TGTGCCTGGAGAGGACGGGGGGCGATGAACACTGAAGCTTTCTTT. Translating gives CAWRGRGAMNTEAFF.

This chain uses TRBV3-1 (or the pseudogene TRBV3-2) with TRBJ1-6, with unresolved D. Trimming cost V 4 bases and J 9 bases, with 7 bases left between them. Germline-derived CDR1 and CDR2 are LGHDT and YNNKEL (reference sequence). CDR3 length: 12 residues. CDR3 loop: CASSLGSSPLHF. The CDR3, as DNA: TGTGCCAGCAGCCTGGGGAGTTCACCCCTCCACTTT.

CDR3 DNA: TGCAGTGCTAGTTCCGGGTCTGAAGCTTTCTTT. It specifies CSASSGSEAFF. The genes are TRBV20-1 and TRBJ1-1; D is undetermined. V lost 3 bases to trimming and J lost 6 bases, with 8 bases between them. The length of the CDR3 is 11 residues. Germline CDR1 reads DFQATT; CDR2 reads SNEGSKA (reference sequence).

The chain employs TRBV6-5 and TRBJ1-2, with D perhaps matching TRBD1 (6 bases). The CDR3 spans 14 residues. In germline, CDR1 is MNHEY, CDR2 SVGAGI. V was trimmed by 4 bases and J by 5 bases, leaving 14 bases between them. CDR3: CASSSGTKIYGYTF. The CDR3 coding sequence is TGTGCCAGCAGTTCCGGGACAAAAATTTATGGCTACACCTTC.

This clone appeared a single time. V is TRBV5-4 and J is TRBJ2-7; perhaps TRBD1 as D (5 bases). CDR3 size: 14 residues. Germline lookup yields CDR1 SGHNT and CDR2 YYREEE (reference sequence). V was cut by 4 bases and J by 7 bases, with 18 bases left in between. The CDR3 sequence: CASSRQFSQAEQYF. CDR3 DNA sequence: TGTGCCAGCAGCCGACAGTTTTCCCAGGCGGAGCAGTACTTC.

This chain uses TRBV10-1 with TRBJ1-1; TRBD1 matches 9 bases. The CDR3 consists of 14 residues. V dropped 6 bases and J dropped 4; count of bases not matched to a gene: 6. CDR1 and CDR2 from the germline V gene are WNHNN and SYGVQD (reference sequence). CDR3 region: CASSGQGLLTEAFF. Here the CDR3 DNA reads TGCGCCAGCAGCGGACAGGGGCTGCTCACTGAAGCTTTCTTT.

The V call is TRBV2, the J call TRBJ2-1, with D possibly being TRBD2 (6 bases). This CDR3 contains 15 residues. V was clipped by 0 bases and J by 7 bases, with 13 bases between them. Looked up from germline, CDR1 is SNHLY and CDR2 is FYNNEI. This CDR3 reads CASSEALQGGNEQFF. CDR3 DNA sequence: TGTGCCAGCAGTGAAGCGCTTCAGGGAGGAAATGAGCAGTTCTTC. The full variable domain, with the rest looked up from reference TRBV2 and TRBJ2-1, is EPEVTQTPSHQVTQMGQEVILRCVPISNHLYFYWYRQILGQKVEFLVSFYNNEISEKSEIFDDQFSVERPDGSNFTLKIRSTKLEDSAMYFCASSEALQGGNEQFFGPGTRLTVL.

This clone was seen a handful of times. The V call is TRBV6-5, the J call TRBJ2-1, with 8 bases aligning to TRBD2. The germline gives CDR1 MNHEY, CDR2 SVGAGI. There are 14 residues in the CDR3. V lost 4 bases to trimming and J lost 8 bases; unmatched junction nucleotides: 7. The CDR3 is CASSSGTSGDEQFF. DNA of the CDR3: TGTGCCAGCAGTTCAGGGACTAGTGGGGATGAGCAGTTCTTC.

The chain combines TRBV7-9 with TRBJ2-7; 15 nucleotides agree with TRBD2. V shed 4 bases and J 6 bases; nucleotides not matched to a gene: 1. CDR1 and CDR2 from the germline V gene are SEHNR and FQNEAQ (reference sequence). This CDR3 region has 14 residues. The CDR3 sequence: CASSSGLAGGEQYF. The CDR3 region has the DNA TGTGCCAGCAGCTCGGGACTAGCGGGAGGCGAGCAGTACTTC.

The chain combines TRBV6-5 with TRBJ2-7, with TRBD2 matching 10 bases. Germline CDR1 reads MNHEY; CDR2 reads SVGAGI. CDR3 length: 14 residues. V lost 5 bases to trimming and J lost 4 bases; unmatched junction nucleotides: 5. CDR3 nucleotides: TGTGCCAGCAGTCCAGCGGGAGGGGGGTACGAGCAGTACTTC. This codes for CASSPAGGGYEQYF.

V is TRBV9 and J is TRBJ2-1; no clear D gene. Deletions cut 4 bases from V and 6 bases from J, with 17 bases between. The CDR3 totals 15 residues. The germline CDR1 and CDR2 sequences are SGDLS and YYNGEE. Here the CDR3 DNA reads TGTGCCAGCAGCAATACTCACCTCCAGGCCAATGAGCAGTTCTTC. This translates into CASSNTHLQANEQFF.

The chain employs TRBV25-1 and TRBJ2-1; 10 nucleotides agree with TRBD2. The CDR3 is 13 residues long. The ends lost 5 bases at V and 8 bases at J; junction bases unmatched: 3. Germline loops: CDR1 MGHDK, CDR2 SYGVNS. The CDR3: CASSLAGVYEQFF. CDR3 sequence (DNA): TGTGCCAGCAGTCTAGCGGGAGTCTATGAGCAGTTCTTC.